A selection of T cell receptor beta chains follows, all from one sample in a study of sequential checkpoint blockade in melanoma. Data came from immunoSEQ multiplex PCR; TCRdb stores just in-frame clones and leaves some out. The profile covers about 20,000 clones, with 65% to 90% appearing a single time and just over 50% taken by the ten largest. The sample consisted of CD8+ T cells sorted from blood (inferred from file names), taken from a patient given nivolumab and ipilimumab in sequence. The receptors here all came from a human donor with melanoma. Both conserved end residues are part of each CDR3. D genes are given only for firm matches. Rows give clone size only sometimes, using once, few, many, or a class for an expanded clone.

15,TRBJ2-1,TRBD2,.,TRBV6-6,TGTGCCAGCAGTTACGCACTAGCGGGGAACAATGAGCAGTTCTTC,CASSYALAGNNEQFF
10,TRBJ2-3,.,.,TRBV18,TGTGCCAGCTCAGGCGGAACGCAGTATTTT,CASSGGTQYF
17,TRBJ1-6,.,once,TRBV4-1,TGCGCCAGCAGCCAAGAGCTACGATCTAGTTATAATTCACCCCTCCACTTT,CASSQELRSSYNSPLHF
15,TRBJ1-1,.,.,TRBV7-6,TGTGCCAGCAGCTTATTCACACAGGGATCGGGGGAAGCTTTCTTT,CASSLFTQGSGEAFF
13,TRBJ2-1,TRBD2,.,TRBV6-5,TGTGCCAGCAACCCATGGGGGGGGAATGAGCAGTTCTTC,CASNPWGGNEQFF
15,TRBJ2-2,.,few,TRBV6-5,TGTGCCAGCAGTTACGATCAGGGAAGCGCCGGGGAGCTGTTTTTT,CASSYDQGSAGELFF
15,TRBJ2-1,TRBD2,.,TRBV19,TGTGCCAGTAGAGCCTCTAGCGGGGGAATCAATGAGCAGTTCTTC,CASRASSGGINEQFF
17,TRBJ1-6,.,once,TRBV30,TGTGCCTGGAAGGGGGGGGGTCCGATCTCCTATAATTCACCCCTCCACTTT,CAWKGGGPISYNSPLHF
13,TRBJ2-2,.,few,TRBV27,TGTGCCAGCAGTTTACAGGATGCCGGGGAGCTGTTTTTT,CASSLQDAGELFF
16,TRBJ2-2,TRBD1,.,TRBV7-9,TGTGCCAGCAGCTTTAGACAGGGGATAGACACCGGGGAGCTGTTTTTT,CASSFRQGIDTGELFF
13,TRBJ1-1,TRBD1,.,TRBV5-1,TGCGCCAGCAGCTCATTACAGGGGGTGGAAGCTTTCTTT,CASSSLQGVEAFF
14,TRBJ2-7,.,.,TRBV5-1,TGCGCCAGCAGCTTGTGGGCCATAACCTACGAGCAGTACTTC,CASSLWAITYEQYF